These 28 T cell receptor beta chains were all obtained from the same sample, sequenced in a study of blood T cell repertoires in COVID-19. Assay: immunoSEQ multiplex PCR; the TCRdb copy retains only in-frame clones and omits some. Of some 38,000 clones listed, around 82% were seen once; the top ten hold over 15%. Sequences were obtained from peripheral blood. Every receptor here comes from a man in his 70s with acute or convalescent COVID-19.

This clone showed up just a few times. The rearrangement links TRBV27 to TRBJ1-2, with 10 bases aligning to TRBD1. CDR1 is MNHEY, CDR2 SMNVEV, per germline (reference sequence). This CDR3 is 14 amino acids long. V lost 0 bases to trimming and J lost 6 bases; unmatched junction nucleotides: 1. CDR3 in DNA: TGTGCCAGCAGTTTATCCGGGACAGGGGATGGCTACACCTTC. This translates into CASSLSGTGDGYTF.

The chain employs TRBV19 and TRBJ1-2; D call uncertain. V was pared by 1 base and J by 4 bases, with 13 bases between. The CDR3 length is 15 residues. Germline V gene lookup returns CDR1 LNHDA and CDR2 SQIVND (reference sequence). The CDR3 loop is CASSIGTQPLYGYTF. CDR3 coding DNA: TGTGCCAGTAGTATAGGAACACAGCCCCTCTATGGCTACACCTTC.

The chain recombines TRBV15 with TRBJ1-1; no definite D call. V was shortened by 0 bases and J by 0 bases, with 17 bases between the two germline ends. This CDR3 is 18 amino acids long. The germline CDR1 and CDR2 sequences are LNHNV and YYDKDF (reference sequence). The CDR3 spells CATSRDYYDNNVNTEAFF. The CDR3 nucleotides are TGTGCCACCAGCAGAGATTACTATGATAATAATGTGAACACTGAAGCTTTCTTT.

This clone appeared once. The chain employs TRBV2 and TRBJ2-7; 7 bases line up with TRBD2. Germline CDR1 SNHLY, CDR2 FYNNEI. CDR3 length: 15 amino acids. V gave up 1 base and J gave up 4 bases; unmatched junction bases: 7. CDR3 in DNA: TGTGCCAGCAGTGAAGAAAGAGGAGCGGGGTACGAGCAGTACTTC. Amino acids: CASSEERGAGYEQYF.

This sequence joins TRBV18 and TRBJ1-1; perhaps TRBD1 as D (6 bases). Germline values: CDR1 KGHSH, CDR2 LQKENI. The V end lost 5 bases, the J end lost 1 base, and 11 bases lay between the germline ends. The CDR3 contains 14 residues. The CDR3, as DNA: TGTGCCAGCTCAGTGACAGGCCCGAACACTGAAGCTTTCTTT. Translated, it gives CASSVTGPNTEAFF.

V and J are TRBV11-3 and TRBJ2-1, with TRBD2 identical over 9 bases. This CDR3 comprises 15 residues. Per the germline V gene, CDR1 is SGHNT and CDR2 is YENEEA. V trimming: 1 base; J trimming: 6 bases; junction bases outside the gene matches: 4. The CDR3: CASSLGSGRFNEQFF. Here the CDR3 DNA reads TGTGCCAGCAGCTTAGGGAGCGGGAGGTTCAATGAGCAGTTCTTC.

The chain employs TRBV14 and TRBJ2-7; D perhaps matches TRBD1 (6 bases). V was cut by 4 bases and J by 2 bases, with 12 bases left in between. CDR1 SGHDN and CDR2 FVKESK come from the germline V gene. The CDR3 loop spans 14 amino acids. The CDR3: CASSLRQGTYEQYF. CDR3 nucleotides: TGTGCCAGCAGCCTACGGCAGGGGACCTACGAGCAGTACTTC. The variable domain in full, with the rest retrieved from reference TRBV14 and TRBJ2-7, is EAGVTQFPSHSVIEKGQTVTLRCDPISGHDNLYWYRRVMGKEIKFLLHFVKESKQDESGMPNNRFLAERTGGTYSTLKVQPAELEDSGVYFCASSLRQGTYEQYFGPGTRLTVT.

This chain links TRBV9 with TRBJ1-3; the D is unclear. Trimming pared 3 bases from V and 1 base from J, leaving 14 bases between. Germline lookup yields CDR1 SGDLS and CDR2 YYNGEE. This CDR3 region has 16 residues. Here the CDR3 reads CASSASVGESGNTIYF. CDR3 DNA: TGTGCCAGCAGCGCTTCCGTGGGAGAGTCTGGAAACACCATATATTTT.

The chain carries TRBV12-2 and TRBJ2-7; no check of the table's D call, TRBD2, against the DNA was made. TRBV12-2 is described as a pseudogene. This CDR3 is built from 15 residues. The CDR3 DNA sequence: TGTGCAAGTCGCTTAGTAAGGACTAGAGTTCACGAGCAGTACTTC. This translates into CASRLVRTRVHEQYF.

The gene calls are TRBV27 and TRBJ1-1; 11 bases map to TRBD1. Germline trimming cut 3 bases from V and 6 bases from J; bases unmatched to any gene: 9. The CDR3 is 16 amino acids. Germline V gene sequence: CDR1 MNHEY, CDR2 SMNVEV (reference sequence). In DNA form, the CDR3 reads TGTGCCAGCAGTTTCCCCTGGACAGGGGGCTTTGCTGAAGCTTTCTTT. As protein: CASSFPWTGGFAEAFF.

The rearrangement joins TRBV5-6 to TRBJ1-2, with 11 bases identical to TRBD1. This CDR3 spans 15 amino acids. V lost 2 bases, J lost 6 bases, and 6 bases stayed unmatched. Per germline, CDR1 SGHDT and CDR2 YYEEEE. The CDR3 sequence is CASSFRDRGAHGYTF. The CDR3 DNA sequence: TGTGCCAGCAGCTTCCGGGACAGGGGGGCCCATGGCTACACCTTC.

V gene TRBV2 combines with J gene TRBJ1-6; possibly TRBD1 for D (6 bases). Germline-derived CDR1 and CDR2 are SNHLY and FYNNEI. V lost 4 bases to trimming and J lost 5 bases, with 12 bases between them. The length of the CDR3 is 15 residues. The CDR3 DNA is TGTGCCAGCAGTGTAGAGGCAGGGGATAATTCACCCCTCCACTTT. It specifies CASSVEAGDNSPLHF. The complete variable domain, with remaining parts taken from reference TRBV2 and TRBJ1-6, reads EPEVTQTPSHQVTQMGQEVILRCVPISNHLYFYWYRQILGQKVEFLVSFYNNEISEKSEIFDDQFSVERPDGSNFTLKIRSTKLEDSAMYFCASSVEAGDNSPLHFGNGTRLTVT.

DNA for the CDR3: TGTGCCAGCAGCCGAACTAGCGGGGGGGCCTACGAGCAGTACTTC. Its protein is CASSRTSGGAYEQYF. The chain uses TRBV5-8 and TRBJ2-7; 13 bases align to TRBD2. The trim removed 4 bases at V and 2 bases at J, leaving 3 bases unmatched. Germline V gene lookup returns CDR1 SGHTS and CDR2 YDEGEE. This CDR3 comprises 15 residues. The full variable domain, its missing parts supplied by reference TRBV5-8 and TRBJ2-7, is EAGVTQSPTHLIKTRGQQATLRCSPISGHTSVYWYQQALGLGLQFLLWYDEGEERNRGNFPPRFSGRQFPNYSSELNVNALELEDSALYLCASSRTSGGAYEQYFGPGTRLTVT.

J is TRBJ1-2 and V is TRBV28; TRBD1 aligns across 10 bases. CDR1 and CDR2 (germline): MDHEN, SYDVKM. The J segment lost 8 bases and the V segment lost 6 bases, leaving 6 bases of the junction unmatched. This CDR3 has 13 residues. The CDR3 DNA reads TGTGCCAGCAGCCTGACAGGGGGCAGAGGCTACACCTTC. This codes for CASSLTGGRGYTF.

The chain recombines TRBV7-2 with TRBJ2-7; 8 bases align to TRBD2. The junction had 9 bases not matched to a gene; V was cut back by 5 bases and J by 3 bases. CDR3 length: 15 residues. Germline lookup yields CDR1 SGHTA and CDR2 FQGNSA. The CDR3: CASSPGGEGLYEQYF. CDR3 sequence (DNA): TGTGCCAGCAGCCCGGGGGGGGAGGGCCTCTACGAGCAGTACTTC.

The rearrangement uses TRBV28 and TRBJ1-5; 8 positions agree with TRBD1. V gave up 3 bases and J gave up 5 bases; unmatched junction bases: 3. Germline V gene sequence: CDR1 MDHEN, CDR2 SYDVKM. The CDR3 is made up of 14 amino acids. The CDR3 region has the DNA TGTGCCAGCAGTTTCGGACAGGGTTATCAGCCCCAGCATTTT. It translates to CASSFGQGYQPQHF. The variable domain in full, with the rest retrieved from reference TRBV28 and TRBJ1-5, is DVKVTQSSRYLVKRTGEKVFLECVQDMDHENMFWYRQDPGLGLRLIYFSYDVKMKEKGDIPEGYSVSREKKERFSLILESASTNQTSMYLCASSFGQGYQPQHFGDGTRLSIL.

V usage is TRBV19 and J usage is TRBJ2-2; 7 positions agree with TRBD1. The CDR3 contains 15 residues. CDR1 and CDR2 from the germline V gene are LNHDA and SQIVND (reference sequence). J lost 1 base, V lost 5 bases, and 4 bases had no gene match. The DNA for the CDR3 is TGTGCCAGTAGTGAAAGGACAGGGAACACCGGGGAGCTGTTTTTT. Its protein is CASSERTGNTGELFF.

This chain links TRBV14 with TRBJ2-3; maybe TRBD2 (5 bases). The CDR3 is made up of 16 amino acids. Per the germline V gene, CDR1 is SGHDN and CDR2 is FVKESK. The V and J ends lost 2 bases and 0 bases respectively, with 12 bases between them. The CDR3: CASSQYLAVSTDTQYF. CDR3 DNA: TGTGCCAGCAGCCAATATCTAGCAGTTAGCACAGATACGCAGTATTTT.

The chain has TRBV2 and TRBJ1-2, with 8 bases identical to TRBD1. The germline gives CDR1 SNHLY, CDR2 FYNNEI. The CDR3 extends over 14 amino acids. Losses at the gene ends were 5 bases for V and 3 bases for J; bases not matched to a gene: 5. CDR3 amino acids: CASSLLTGDYGYTF. The CDR3 coding sequence is TGTGCCAGCAGTCTTCTGACAGGGGACTATGGCTACACCTTC.

The chain links TRBV7-6 to TRBJ1-4; D remains ambiguous. CDR1 and CDR2 (germline): SGHVS, FNYEAQ. V lost 5 bases and J 8 bases, leaving 12 bases between the germline ends. The CDR3 has 13 residues. The DNA of the CDR3 is TGTGCCAGCAGCCGTAGCGGAGTGGAAAAACTGTTTTTT. The encoded protein is CASSRSGVEKLFF.

V gene TRBV10-3 combines with J gene TRBJ2-4, with D maybe TRBD1 (6 bases). V was clipped by 1 base and J by 0 bases, with 13 bases between them. CDR1 and CDR2 (germline): ENHRY, SYGVKD. This CDR3 has 17 amino acids. DNA for the CDR3: TGTGCCATCAGTGAGTTACCAGGGGACCTAGCCAAAAACATTCAGTACTTC. Its protein product is CAISELPGDLAKNIQYF.

The gene calls are TRBV18 and TRBJ1-5; possible D gene TRBD1, 5 bases. Trimming pared 1 base from V and 1 base from J, leaving 17 bases between. Germline values: CDR1 KGHSH, CDR2 LQKENI. There are 18 residues in the CDR3. The CDR3 DNA reads TGTGCCAGCTCACCACGAGTGGTCAGGGTTGGAAGCAATCAGCCCCAGCATTTT. It is translated as CASSPRVVRVGSNQPQHF. The whole variable domain, filled in from reference TRBV18 and TRBJ1-5, reads NAGVMQNPRHLVRRRGQEARLRCSPMKGHSHVYWYRQLPEEGLKFMVYLQKENIIDESGMPKERFSAEFPKEGPSILRIQQVVRGDSAAYFCASSPRVVRVGSNQPQHFGDGTRLSIL.

The chain carries TRBV5-1 and TRBJ2-2, with D tentatively TRBD2 (6 bases). Per the germline V gene, CDR1 is SGHRS and CDR2 is YFSETQ. The germline V and J ends were trimmed by 7 bases and 6 bases, with 13 bases remaining between them. There are 13 residues in the CDR3. DNA of the CDR3: TGCGCCAGCTCAACGGGGGTTCCCGGGGAGCTGTTTTTT. This gives the protein CASSTGVPGELFF.

The genes are TRBV19 and TRBJ1-1; D is ambiguous. The V end lost 3 bases, the J end lost 2 bases, and 7 bases lay between the germline ends. CDR1 and CDR2 from the germline V gene are LNHDA and SQIVND (reference sequence). The CDR3 runs to 13 residues. The CDR3 region has the DNA TGTGCCAGTAGTATCGGGGTTAACACTGAAGCTTTCTTT. This gives the protein CASSIGVNTEAFF.

The chain is built from TRBV15 and TRBJ1-5, with 7 bases lining up with TRBD1. Germline V lookup: CDR1 LNHNV, CDR2 YYDKDF (reference sequence). This CDR3 region has 15 residues. The ends lost 2 bases at V and 1 base at J; junction bases unmatched: 2. The CDR3 loop reads CATSRLTGSNQPQHF. In DNA, the CDR3 is TGTGCCACCAGCAGATTGACAGGGAGCAATCAGCCCCAGCATTTT.

The table lists this clone with a few counts. This chain joins TRBV7-8 and TRBJ1-1, with D possibly being TRBD1 (6 bases). The germline V gene encodes CDR1 SGHVS and CDR2 FQNEAQ. The CDR3 sequence is 14 residues long. Trimming took off 4 bases at V and 5 bases at J, with 14 bases between the two ends. CDR3 in DNA: TGTGCCAGCAGCTCAATAGGGGGTTATACTGAAGCTTTCTTT. The encoded protein is CASSSIGGYTEAFF.

This clone appeared once. The J gene is TRBJ2-3, the V gene TRBV27, with TRBD1 identical over 10 bases. The germline V gene encodes CDR1 MNHEY and CDR2 SMNVEV (reference sequence). V lost 7 bases to trimming and J lost 5 bases; unmatched junction nucleotides: 15. The CDR3 runs 17 residues. The chain's CDR3 is CASTPIGDRGREDTQYF. The CDR3 region has the DNA TGTGCCAGCACCCCAATTGGTGACAGGGGGCGAGAAGATACGCAGTATTTT.

Here the CDR3 DNA reads TGTGCCAGCAGCAAAGAGGGGGGACTAGCGAGGGAGACCCAGTACTTC. Translating it yields CASSKEGGLARETQYF. This rearrangement joins TRBV21-1 to TRBJ2-5; TRBD2, the table's D call, was not compared with the DNA. TRBV21-1 is given as a pseudogene. The length of the CDR3 is 16 residues.